Listed below are T cell receptor beta chains from one sample, sequenced in a study of regulatory T cells in long-lasting Graves disease. TCRdb independently ran MiXCR on the multiplex PCR reads; one entry per CDR3 protein. The repertoire holds nearly 350,000 distinct CDR3 sequences, around 20% seen once, with about 29% in the top ten. This sample comprised peripheral blood mononuclear cells (PBMCs), obtained when the disease was refractory, from a patient treated with antithyroid drugs. These receptors were taken from a female donor with Graves disease. CDR3s include the opening cysteine and the closing phenylalanine or tryptophan. The D gene is left open where the match is weak. A clone size is listed for some rows: how often the clone was seen (once, few, many), or a class if it is expanded.

size,length,V,J,D,DNA,CDR3
many,16,TRBV6-5,TRBJ2-4,TRBD1,TGTGCCAGCAGTTCAACCGGGACAGGGGGCGGGAACATTCAGTACTTC,CASSSTGTGGGNIQYF
few,15,TRBV19,TRBJ2-5,-,TGTGCCAGTAGTCGTCAACAGGGAAGGCAAGAGACCCAGTACTTC,CASSRQQGRQETQYF
many,12,TRBV2,TRBJ1-1,TRBD1,TGTGCCAGCAGGACTCAGGGGGCGCGGGCTTTCTTT,CASRTQGARAFF
many,14,TRBV27,TRBJ1-2,-,TGTGCCAGCAGTTTATCAATGGGGGCGGTTGGCTACACCTTC,CASSLSMGAVGYTF
-,14,TRBV6-2/TRBV6-3,TRBJ2-5,-,TGTGCCAGCAAACGGGGCTTACTTCAAGAGACCCAGTACTTC,CASKRGLLQETQYF
many,14,TRBV29-1,TRBJ1-2,-,TGCAGCGTTGATTGGGTCGGACGAGACCTTGGCTACACCTTC,CSVDWVGRDLGYTF
many,16,TRBV6-1,TRBJ2-7,TRBD2,TGTGCCAGCAGTCACCGGAGCGGGGGAGCCTCCTACGAGCAGTACTTC,CASSHRSGGASYEQYF
few,16,TRBV9,TRBJ2-2,-,TGTGCCAGCAGCGTAACCCCCGGGATCAAAACCGGGGAGCTGTTTTTT,CASSVTPGIKTGELFF
-,14,TRBV5-4,TRBJ2-2,TRBD2,TGTGCCAGCAGCGATCTACGGGGGGTCGGGGAGCTGTTTTTT,CASSDLRGVGELFF
few,16,TRBV7-9,TRBJ1-4,TRBD1,TGTGCCAGCAGCTCGCCCCGACAGGGGACTAATGAAAAACTGTTTTTT,CASSSPRQGTNEKLFF
many,14,TRBV3-1,TRBJ1-2,TRBD1,TGTGCCAGCAGCCAAGGACAGGGGGCAGATGGCTACACCTTC,CASSQGQGADGYTF
-,16,TRBV20-1,TRBJ2-5,TRBD2,TGCAGTGCTAGAGATTTAGCGGGGGGGCCCTTGGAGACCCAGTACTTC,CSARDLAGGPLETQYF
many,15,TRBV6-1,TRBJ2-7,-,TGTGCCAGCAGGGGCAGGAGACAGAGCTCCTACGAGCAGTACTTC,CASRGRRQSSYEQYF
-,15,TRBV4-1,TRBJ1-2,TRBD1,TGCGCCAGCAGCCAATACAGGGGGCGCCGGGATGGCTACACCTTC,CASSQYRGRRDGYTF
many,14,TRBV12-3/TRBV12-4,TRBJ1-5,-,TGTGCCAGCAGAAGGAGGGAGGGCAATCAGCCCCAGCATTTT,CASRRREGNQPQHF
-,14,TRBV5-6,TRBJ2-4,-,TGTGCCAGCAGCTTGCTGGGAACCAAAAACATTCAGTACTTC,CASSLLGTKNIQYF
many,16,TRBV7-2,TRBJ1-5,TRBD1,TGTGCCAGCAGCTCGGACAGGGGGTTTGGCAATCAGCCCCAGCATTTT,CASSSDRGFGNQPQHF
few,13,TRBV10-3,TRBJ2-7,-,TGTGCCATCAGTGTAGGGCAGAACTACGAGCAGTACTTC,CAISVGQNYEQYF
-,10,TRBV10-2,TRBJ2-7,-,TGCGCCAGCAGACTTTGCGAGCAGTACTTC,CASRLCEQYF
few,16,TRBV18,TRBJ1-1,-,TGTGCCAGCTCACCACAATCGACGGCGGGAATCACTGAAGCTTTCTTT,CASSPQSTAGITEAFF
-,14,TRBV30,TRBJ2-5,-,TGTGCCTGGAGTCCGGACGTTCGACAAGAGACCCAGTACTTC,CAWSPDVRQETQYF
many,13,TRBV5-1,TRBJ2-7,-,TGCGCCAGCAGCTTGGATTGGGGGGAAGAGCAGTACTTC,CASSLDWGEEQYF
many,14,TRBV30,TRBJ1-2,-,TGTGCCTGGTATCCCCGGTTGACAGATTATGGCTACACCTTC,CAWYPRLTDYGYTF
-,16,TRBV18,TRBJ2-6,TRBD1,TGTGCCAGCTCAAAAGACAGGGAATTCGGGGCCAACGTCCTGACTTTC,CASSKDREFGANVLTF
many,14,TRBV11-3,TRBJ1-4,-,TGTGCCAGCAGCCCGCCGGGGGGAAGTGAAAAACTGTTTTTT,CASSPPGGSEKLFF
many,16,TRBV7-7,TRBJ2-5,TRBD2,TGTGCTAGCAGCCAGGGACTAGCGGGAGAACAAGAGACCCAGTACTTC,CASSQGLAGEQETQYF
many,15,TRBV18,TRBJ2-5,TRBD2,TGTGCCAGCTCAGCCCGTTCGGGGGGCCAAGAGACCCAGTACTTC,CASSARSGGQETQYF
-,14,TRBV4-1,TRBJ1-6,-,TGCGCCAGCAGCTACCCCTACGGCAATTCACCCCTCCACTTT,CASSYPYGNSPLHF
many,14,TRBV11-2,TRBJ1-2,-,TGTGCCAGCAGCCCTAGTAACTCCAACTATGGCTACACCTTC,CASSPSNSNYGYTF
-,16,TRBV6-6,TRBJ2-7,TRBD2,TGTGCCAGCAGTTACTCGAGACTAGCGGGAGCCTACGAGCAGTACTTC,CASSYSRLAGAYEQYF
-,17,TRBV4-1,TRBJ2-2,-,TGCGCCAGCAGCCAAGATTGGGGGCGGGGAAACACCGGGGAGCTGTTTTTT,CASSQDWGRGNTGELFF
-,12,TRBV6-1,TRBJ1-6,-,TGTGCCAGCAGTGCCAGGTCCCAAGCCCTCCACTTT,CASSARSQALHF
many,15,TRBV4-3,TRBJ1-4,-,TGCGCCAGCAGCCAAGAGGTGGGGTCTAATGAAAAACTGTTTTTT,CASSQEVGSNEKLFF
many,15,TRBV2,TRBJ2-7,-,TGTGCCAGCAGTTATCCCGTAACAGGGTCCTACGAGCAGTACTTC,CASSYPVTGSYEQYF
few,13,TRBV29-1,TRBJ2-2,TRBD1,TGCAGCATTCCGGGACAGGGCACCGGGGAGCTGTTTTTT,CSIPGQGTGELFF
few,14,TRBV6-1,TRBJ1-6,-,TGTGCCAGCAGTGAAGTTGAGCTTAATTCACCCCTCCACTTT,CASSEVELNSPLHF
many,19,TRBV13,TRBJ1-1,-,TGTGCCAGCAGCTTAAATGGACGTCGTCGTGAGGAGGAAGACACTGAAGCTTTCTTT,CASSLNGRRREEEDTEAFF
many,15,TRBV5-1,TRBJ1-5,-,TGCGCCAGCAGCTTGGAATCGGCGGTAGGATCGCCCCAGCATTTT,CASSLESAVGSPQHF
few,15,TRBV6-5,TRBJ2-7,TRBD2,TGTGCCAGCAGTTCCTATAGCGGGGGGCACTACGAGCAGTACTTC,CASSSYSGGHYEQYF
many,14,TRBV2,TRBJ2-7,TRBD1,TGTGCCAGCATGGACGACAGGGCATCCTACGAGCAGTACTTC,CASMDDRASYEQYF
many,13,TRBV12-3/TRBV12-4,TRBJ1-1,-,TGTGCCAGCAGGACCCGGCAGTACACTGAAGCTTTCTTT,CASRTRQYTEAFF
-,15,TRBV9,TRBJ1-2,-,TGTGCCAGCAGCGTAGAGGGGGATCCCGGCTATGGCTACACCTTC,CASSVEGDPGYGYTF